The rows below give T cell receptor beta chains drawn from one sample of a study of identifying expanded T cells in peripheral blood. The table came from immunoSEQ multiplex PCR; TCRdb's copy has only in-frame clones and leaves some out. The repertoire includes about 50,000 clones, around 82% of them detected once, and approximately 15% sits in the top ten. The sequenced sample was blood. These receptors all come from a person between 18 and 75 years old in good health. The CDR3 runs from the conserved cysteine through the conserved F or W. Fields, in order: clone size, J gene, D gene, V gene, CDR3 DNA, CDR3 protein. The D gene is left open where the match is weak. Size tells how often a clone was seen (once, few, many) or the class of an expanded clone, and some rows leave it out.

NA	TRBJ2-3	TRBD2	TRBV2	TGTGCCAGCACATTAACGGGGGGGACAGATACGCAGTATTTT	CASTLTGGTDTQYF
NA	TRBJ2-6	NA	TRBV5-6	TGTGCCAGCAGCTTGGAAGACTCTGGGGCCAACGTCCTGACTTTC	CASSLEDSGANVLTF
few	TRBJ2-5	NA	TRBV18	TGTGCCAGCTCATCGGGACTGAAAGAGACCCAGTACTTC	CASSSGLKETQYF
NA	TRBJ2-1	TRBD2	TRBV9	TGTGCCAGCAGCGTTAGCGGGAATGGGTACAATGAGCAGTTCTTC	CASSVSGNGYNEQFF
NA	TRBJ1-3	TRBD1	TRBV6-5	TGTGCCAGCAGTTACGGGACAGGTGCTGGAAACACCATATATTTT	CASSYGTGAGNTIYF
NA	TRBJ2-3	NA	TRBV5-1	TGCGCCAGCAGCTTGAGCACAGATACGCAGTATTTT	CASSLSTDTQYF
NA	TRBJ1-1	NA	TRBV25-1	TGTGCCAGCAGTCCCGGGGGAGGATACACTGAAGCTTTCTTT	CASSPGGGYTEAFF
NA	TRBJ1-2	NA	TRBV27	TGTGCCAGCAGGACCGGGACCGAGAATGGCTACACCTTC	CASRTGTENGYTF
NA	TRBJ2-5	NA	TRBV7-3	TGTGCCAGCAGCCCCGGTGGCGCGATGGAGACCCAGTACTTC	CASSPGGAMETQYF
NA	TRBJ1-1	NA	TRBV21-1	TGTGCCAGCAGCAATACTGGTGAAGCTTTCTTT	CASSNTGEAFF
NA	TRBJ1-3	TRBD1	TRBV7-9	TGTGCCAGCAGCAAGACCGGGACAGGGGGCCGCTCTGGAAACACCATATATTTT	CASSKTGTGGRSGNTIYF
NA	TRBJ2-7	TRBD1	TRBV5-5	TGTGCCAGCAGCTTGGCGGGACAGGGGAACTACGAGCAGTACTTC	CASSLAGQGNYEQYF
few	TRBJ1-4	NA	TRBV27	TGTGCCAGCAGTCAAGGTGAAAAACTGTTTTTT	CASSQGEKLFF
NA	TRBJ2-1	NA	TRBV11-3	TGTGCCAGCAGCTTAGAGGGGAGAGACTACAATGAGCAGTTCTTC	CASSLEGRDYNEQFF
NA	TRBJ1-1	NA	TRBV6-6	TGTGCCAGCACTCGGGGGGGCCGGGAACGTAACACTGAAGCTTTCTTT	CASTRGGRERNTEAFF
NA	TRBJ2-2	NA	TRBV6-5	TGTGCCAGCAGCCCCTGGGACCGGACCACCGGGGAGCTGTTTTTT	CASSPWDRTTGELFF
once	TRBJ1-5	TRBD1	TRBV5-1	TGCGCCAGCAGTACGACAGGGGGCGCCGGTCAGCCCCAGCATTTT	CASSTTGGAGQPQHF
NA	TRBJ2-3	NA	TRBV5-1	TGCGCCAGCAGCTTGCTCAGCTCCCGGGCGTCAGATACGCAGTATTTT	CASSLLSSRASDTQYF
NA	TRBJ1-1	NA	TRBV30	TGTGCCTGGCAGGGTAGGGGGGACACTGAAGCTTTCTTT	CAWQGRGDTEAFF
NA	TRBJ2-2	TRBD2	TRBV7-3	TGTGCCAGCAGCTTACCCAGCGGGGGCATCACCGGGGAGCTGTTTTTT	CASSLPSGGITGELFF
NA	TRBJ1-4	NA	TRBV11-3	TGTGCCAGCAGCTTATTGGGGCACGAAAAACTGTTTTTT	CASSLLGHEKLFF
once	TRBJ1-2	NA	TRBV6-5	TGTGCCAGCAGTTACTGGGACGGCAATGAGGGCTACACCTTC	CASSYWDGNEGYTF
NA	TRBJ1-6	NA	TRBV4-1	TGCGCCAGCAGCCAAAATGACGCGCTTCGGGCCCTCCACTTT	CASSQNDALRALHF
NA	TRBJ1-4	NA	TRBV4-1	TGCGCCAGCAGCCGCGATAATGAAAAACTGTTTTTT	CASSRDNEKLFF
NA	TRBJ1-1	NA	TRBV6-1	TGTGCCAGCAGGCCCATTAGGAACACTGAAGCTTTCTTT	CASRPIRNTEAFF
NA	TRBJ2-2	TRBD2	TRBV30	TGTGCCTGGAATAGGGGAGCGGGGGATACCGGGGAGCTGTTTTTT	CAWNRGAGDTGELFF
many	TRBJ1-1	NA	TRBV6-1	TGTGCCACCCACCCGGACGTGAACACTGAAGCTTTCTTT	CATHPDVNTEAFF
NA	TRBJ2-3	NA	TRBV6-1	TGTGCCAGCAGTGAAGGGTTCCCAGACGGGGCTTCAGGGGATACGCAGTATTTT	CASSEGFPDGASGDTQYF
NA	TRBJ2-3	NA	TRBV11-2	TGTGCCAGCAGCCCGACTGTGTTGGGGACGCAGTATTTT	CASSPTVLGTQYF
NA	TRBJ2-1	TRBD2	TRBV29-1	TGCAGCGTTGCGGGAGGGCCTTACAATGAGCAGTTCTTC	CSVAGGPYNEQFF
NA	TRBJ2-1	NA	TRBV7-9	TGTGCCAGCAGCTCGGCGAATCGCGAGCAGTTCTTC	CASSSANREQFF
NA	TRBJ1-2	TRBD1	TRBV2	TGTGCCAGCAGTGAAGTAGGCAGGGGGGCCTATGGCTACACCTTC	CASSEVGRGAYGYTF
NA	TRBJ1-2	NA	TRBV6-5	TGTGCCAGCAGTAGACAGTATGGCTACACCTTC	CASSRQYGYTF
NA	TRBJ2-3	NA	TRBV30	TGTGCCTGGAGACGGCGGGGTTACACAGATACGCAGTATTTT	CAWRRRGYTDTQYF
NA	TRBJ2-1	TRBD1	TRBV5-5	TGTGCCAGCAGCTTGCGGGGACAGGGTTACAATGAGCAGTTCTTC	CASSLRGQGYNEQFF
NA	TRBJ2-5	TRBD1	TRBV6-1	TGTGCCAGCAGTGAAGGAACAGGGGGCCGGGAGACCCAGTACTTC	CASSEGTGGRETQYF
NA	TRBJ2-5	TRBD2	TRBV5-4	TGTGCCAGCAGCCTTCAGAGTAGCGGGAGGGGAGAGACCCAGTACTTC	CASSLQSSGRGETQYF
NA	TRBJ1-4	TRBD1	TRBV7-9	TGTGCCAGCAGCATCGACAGGGCCTTTAATGAAAAACTGTTTTTT	CASSIDRAFNEKLFF
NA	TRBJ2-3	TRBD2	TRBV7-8	TGTGCCAGCAGCTTCGGCGGGGGGGCGCCAGATACGCAGTATTTT	CASSFGGGAPDTQYF
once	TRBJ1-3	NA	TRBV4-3	TGCGCCAGCAGCCAAGGCCGAGGAGGGATTGGAAACACCATATATTTT	CASSQGRGGIGNTIYF
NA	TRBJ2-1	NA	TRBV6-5	TGTGCCAGCAGTTATGTGGGTGGGGAGCAGTTCTTC	CASSYVGGEQFF
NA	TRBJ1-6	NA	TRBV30	TGTGCCGTAAACGGAGGGAGCTCCTATAATTCACCCCTCCACTTT	CAVNGGSSYNSPLHF
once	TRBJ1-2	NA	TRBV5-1	TGCGCCAGCAGCCCCGGAGGCATGTACGACGGCTACACCTTC	CASSPGGMYDGYTF
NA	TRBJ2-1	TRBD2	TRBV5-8	TGTGCCAGCACCCGGGAGGTCCTAGTTACCGAGCAGTTCTTC	CASTREVLVTEQFF
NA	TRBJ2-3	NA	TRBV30	TGTGCCTGGACTGGGCTAGCCCTCACAGATACGCAGTATTTT	CAWTGLALTDTQYF
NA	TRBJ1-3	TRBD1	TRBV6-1	TGTGCCAGCAGTATACAGGGGGGAGGAAACACCATATATTTT	CASSIQGGGNTIYF
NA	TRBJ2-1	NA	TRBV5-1	TGCGCCAGCAGCCTTTACCGGACAGCCTACAATGAGCAGTTCTTC	CASSLYRTAYNEQFF
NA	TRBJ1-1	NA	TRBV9	TGTGCCAGCAGCGCTACCGGGACGGTTAACACTGAAGCTTTCTTT	CASSATGTVNTEAFF
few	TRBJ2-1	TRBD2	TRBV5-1	TGCGCCAGCAGCAGAAAACTAACTAGCGTAACCTACAATGAGCAGTTCTTC	CASSRKLTSVTYNEQFF
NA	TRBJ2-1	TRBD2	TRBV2	TGTGCCAGCAGTGAACAAAGCGGGAAGGCCGGTGGTGAGCAGTTCTTC	CASSEQSGKAGGEQFF
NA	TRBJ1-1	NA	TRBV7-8	TGTGCCAGCAGCTCAACCTGGGGGGGAGCTTTCTTT	CASSSTWGGAFF